The 17 T cell receptor beta chains listed next were all sequenced from one sample in a study of CD8 T cells in ankylosing spondylitis. MiXCR, applied by TCRdb to the 5' RACE reads, yields one record per CDR3 protein. The data hold 290,000 or so distinct CDR3 sequences, with less than 25% observed a single time. Sequenced: blood, either unsorted or a sorted T cell fraction (not recorded which). These receptors originate from a female donor with ankylosing spondylitis or in good health (not recorded which).

J is TRBJ1-3 and V is TRBV5-1, with D uncertain. V lost 0 bases and J lost 0, with 7 bases in between. Per germline, CDR1 SGHRS and CDR2 YFSETQ. CDR3 length equals 15 residues. The CDR3 loop is CASSLEGTSGNTIYF. The CDR3 region has the DNA TGCGCCAGCAGCTTGGAAGGTACCTCTGGAAACACCATATATTTT.

A few counts support this clonotype. CDR3 protein: CASSPTGIETQYF. The CDR3 bases are TGTGCCAGCAGCCCGACAGGGATAGAGACCCAGTACTTC. The chain recombines TRBV7-6 with TRBJ2-5, with TRBD1 matching over 7 bases. V lost 5 bases to trimming and J lost 4 bases; unmatched junction nucleotides: 4. CDR3 size: 13 residues. Germline V gene data show CDR1 as SGHVS and CDR2 as FNYEAQ.

This clonotype was seen a handful of times. The rearrangement uses TRBV10-2 and TRBJ2-5, with D uncertain. The CDR3 covers 13 residues. V was cut by 3 bases and J by 4 bases, with 9 bases left in between. The germline V gene encodes CDR1 WSHSY and CDR2 SAAADI. The CDR3 region is CASSERSRETQYF. CDR3 nucleotides: TGCGCCAGCAGTGAACGGAGCCGAGAGACCCAGTACTTC.

The CDR3 region has the DNA TGTGCCAGCAGTGACGAGGGACTAGCGGGAGAAAGGGATTCCTACGAGCAGTACTTC. As protein: CASSDEGLAGERDSYEQYF. V usage is TRBV6-4 and J usage is TRBJ2-7, with 14 positions matching TRBD2. This CDR3 contains 19 residues. Germline V lookup: CDR1 MRHNA, CDR2 SNTAGT. V lost 2 bases, J lost 1 base, and 10 bases stayed unmatched.

There are a few counts of this clonotype. The chain uses TRBV10-3 and TRBJ2-1; 10 bases are a match to TRBD2. CDR1 and CDR2 (germline): ENHRY, SYGVKD. Trimming took 5 bases from V and 2 from J; bases not matched to a gene: 3. The CDR3 consists of 15 residues. As DNA, the CDR3 is TGTGCCATCAGTCAACTAGCGGGGACCTACAATGAGCAGTTCTTC. As protein: CAISQLAGTYNEQFF.

This clonotype has at least ten counts. The chain recombines TRBV29-1 with TRBJ2-3, with D tentatively TRBD2 (6 bases). Per the germline V gene, CDR1 is SQVTM and CDR2 is ANQGSEA. CDR3 length: 17 amino acids. V lost 0 bases and J 2 bases, leaving 18 bases between the germline ends. CDR3 sequence reads: CSVEDRRASEITDTQYF. In DNA, the CDR3 is TGCAGCGTTGAAGATAGAAGGGCTAGCGAGATCACAGATACGCAGTATTTT.

A few counts support this clonotype. The V call is TRBV12-3 or TRBV12-4, the J call TRBJ2-1; TRBD1 matches at 8 bases. V lost 2 bases, J lost 10 bases, and 7 bases stayed unmatched. The CDR3 covers 14 residues. The CDR3 DNA reads TGTGCCAGCAGTTTACGGACAGGGATGTTGGAGCAGTTCTTC. It is translated as CASSLRTGMLEQFF.

This chain joins TRBV6-5 and TRBJ2-4; 8 bases are shared with TRBD1. Unmatched junction bases numbered 6, after V lost 2 bases and J lost 6 bases. Per the germline V gene, CDR1 is MNHEY and CDR2 is SVGAGI. This CDR3 contains 15 residues. The CDR3 spells CASSYRQGYINIQYF. The CDR3 coding sequence is TGTGCCAGCAGTTACCGACAGGGGTACATAAACATTCAGTACTTC.

The V gene is TRBV7-2, the J gene TRBJ2-3; TRBD2 agrees at 7 bases. The CDR3 sequence is 15 residues long. CDR1 SGHTA and CDR2 FQGNSA come from the germline V gene. Trimming removed 7 bases from V and 2 bases from J; junction bases left unmatched: 9. The CDR3 DNA follows: TGTGCCAGCACCAGCCTGGGGGGGATCACAGATACGCAGTATTTT. Translating gives CASTSLGGITDTQYF.

The gene calls are TRBV20-1 and TRBJ2-3, with a possible D match to TRBD2 (5 bases). V dropped 5 bases and J dropped 5 bases, with 14 bases sitting between them. This CDR3 comprises 13 residues. Germline assignment: CDR1 DFQATT and CDR2 SNEGSKA (reference sequence). Here the CDR3 reads CSARDRAVDTQYF. The CDR3 DNA follows: TGCAGTGCTCGGGATAGGGCAGTAGATACGCAGTATTTT.

The chain has TRBV6-5 and TRBJ2-1; D call uncertain. This CDR3 comprises 14 residues. V dropped 2 bases and J dropped 9 bases, with 14 bases sitting between them. From germline, CDR1 is MNHEY and CDR2 SVGAGI. Written as DNA, the CDR3 is TGTGCCAGCAGTTACGAGACACCGGTAATTGAGCAGTTCTTC. It encodes CASSYETPVIEQFF.

This clonotype showed up just a few times. This chain connects TRBV12-3 or TRBV12-4 to TRBJ2-7; 10 positions agree with TRBD1. This CDR3 contains 15 residues. Losses at the gene ends were 4 bases for V and 6 bases for J; bases not matched to a gene: 9. CDR3 in amino acids: CASSSPRDRGVEQYF. CDR3 nucleotides: TGTGCCAGCAGTTCGCCCCGGGACAGGGGTGTCGAGCAGTACTTC.

The sample holds a few counts of this clonotype. This chain links TRBV7-2 with TRBJ2-5; the match to TRBD1 covers 8 bases. Trimming took 1 base from V and 7 from J; bases not matched to a gene: 2. Germline loops: CDR1 SGHTA, CDR2 FQGNSA. The CDR3 consists of 13 residues. The CDR3 DNA reads TGTGCCAGCAGCTTAGGTGACAGGGGGACCCAGTACTTC. It specifies CASSLGDRGTQYF.

This clonotype showed up just a few times. The chain employs TRBV20-1 and TRBJ2-6; no clear D gene. This CDR3 has 15 residues. From germline, CDR1 is DFQATT and CDR2 SNEGSKA (reference sequence). Deletions cut 2 bases from V and 4 bases from J, with 12 bases between. Here the CDR3 DNA reads TGCAGTGCTAGACCAACGATTTCAGGGGCCAACGTCCTGACTTTC. It codes for CSARPTISGANVLTF.

The rearrangement uses TRBV30 and TRBJ2-7; D is ambiguous. The V gene lost 4 bases and the J gene lost 2 bases, with 6 bases spanning the gap. This CDR3 is built from 11 residues. Germline assignment: CDR1 GTSNPN and CDR2 SVGIG (reference sequence). The CDR3 loop reads CAWKATYEQYF. CDR3 DNA: TGTGCCTGGAAGGCAACCTACGAGCAGTACTTC.

The rearrangement uses TRBV5-1 and TRBJ2-1, with 14 bases identical to TRBD2. The CDR3 length is 15 residues. Germline V lookup: CDR1 SGHRS, CDR2 YFSETQ. V gave up 4 bases and J gave up 7 bases; unmatched junction bases: 4. In DNA, the CDR3 is TGCGCCAGCAGCGGGACTAGCGGGAGTGCGAATGAGCAGTTCTTC. This translates into CASSGTSGSANEQFF.

The chain links TRBV10-2 to TRBJ1-2; D unresolved. Germline V lookup: CDR1 WSHSY, CDR2 SAAADI. This CDR3 contains 15 residues. The V and J ends lost 1 base and 5 bases respectively, with 14 bases between them. This CDR3 is CASSEFAEYRYGYTF. CDR3 bases: TGCGCCAGCAGTGAGTTTGCCGAGTACCGATATGGCTACACCTTC.